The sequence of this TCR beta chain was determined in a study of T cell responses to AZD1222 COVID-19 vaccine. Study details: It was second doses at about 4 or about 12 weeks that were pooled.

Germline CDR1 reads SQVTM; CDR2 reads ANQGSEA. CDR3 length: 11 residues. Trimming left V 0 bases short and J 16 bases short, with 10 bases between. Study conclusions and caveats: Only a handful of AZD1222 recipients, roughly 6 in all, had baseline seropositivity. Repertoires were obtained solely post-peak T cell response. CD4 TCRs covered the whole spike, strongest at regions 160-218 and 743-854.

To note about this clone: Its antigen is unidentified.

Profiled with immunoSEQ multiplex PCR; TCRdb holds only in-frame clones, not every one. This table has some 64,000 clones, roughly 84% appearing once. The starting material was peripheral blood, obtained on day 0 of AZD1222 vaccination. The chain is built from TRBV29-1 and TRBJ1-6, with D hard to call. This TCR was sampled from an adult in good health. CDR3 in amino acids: CSVEEGPGLHF. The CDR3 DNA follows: TGCAGCGTTGAAGAAGGGCCGGGGCTCCACTTT.